This T cell receptor beta chain was found in a study of cytomegalovirus exposure and HLA in healthy donors. V shed 6 bases and J shed 5 bases, with 14 bases lying between them. CDR1 MRHNA and CDR2 SNTAGT come from the germline V gene. This CDR3 spans 15 amino acids. Remarks on this clone: What it recognizes is unknown.

With 60 Vbeta and 13 Jbeta primers, the PCR was carried out. Sequenced by immunoSEQ multiplex PCR; TCRdb stores in-frame clones only, minus some. The sample includes 150,000 or so clones, approximately 75% seen only once; the top ten take less than 1.6%. Whole-study results and caveats: Relative to the approximately 700-donor mean, N-insertions were reportedly fewer in an Asian-associated ancestry cluster in a later analysis.

The TCR originated in a girl under 18 in good health and CMV-seronegative. The rearrangement links TRBV6-4 to TRBJ1-6; tentatively, D is TRBD1 (6 bases). Material for sequencing was PBMCs. Here the CDR3 DNA reads TGTGCCAGCAGACAGGGACCACTGGATAATTCACCCCTCCACTTT. The encoded protein is CASRQGPLDNSPLHF.